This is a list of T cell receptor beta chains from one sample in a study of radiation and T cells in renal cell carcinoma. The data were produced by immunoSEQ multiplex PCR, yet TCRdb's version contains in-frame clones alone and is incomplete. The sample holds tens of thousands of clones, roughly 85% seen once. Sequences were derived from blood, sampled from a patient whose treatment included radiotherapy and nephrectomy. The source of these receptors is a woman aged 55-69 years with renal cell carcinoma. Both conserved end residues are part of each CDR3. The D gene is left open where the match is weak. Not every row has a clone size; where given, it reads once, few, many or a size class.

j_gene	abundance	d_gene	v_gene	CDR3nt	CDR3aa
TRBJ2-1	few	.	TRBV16	TGTGCCAGCAGCCCGCTCGACTCTCGATACAATGAGCAGTTCTTC	CASSPLDSRYNEQFF
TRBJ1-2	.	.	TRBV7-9	TGTGCCAGCAGCCCCGACGGCAACTATGGCTACACCTTC	CASSPDGNYGYTF
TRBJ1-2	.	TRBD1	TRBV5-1	TGCGCCAGCAGCCCGACAGGGGCCCCGGGATATGGCTACACCTTC	CASSPTGAPGYGYTF
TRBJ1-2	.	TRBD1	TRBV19	TGTGCCAGTCGGCAGGGGGGACCCTATGGCTACACCTTC	CASRQGGPYGYTF
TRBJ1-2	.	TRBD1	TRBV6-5	TGTGCCAGCATTTTACAGGGGGCGGAATATGGCTACACCTTC	CASILQGAEYGYTF
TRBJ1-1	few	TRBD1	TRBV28	TGTGCCAGCGGGGGGGGACAGCCTGAAGCTTTCTTT	CASGGGQPEAFF
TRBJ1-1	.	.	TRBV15	TGTGCCACCAGCAGAGCCCTGGGGAAAGCTTTCTTT	CATSRALGKAFF
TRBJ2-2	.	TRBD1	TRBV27	TGTGCCAGCAGTTTGGGACAGGGGGCGAGTTTCGGGGAGCTGTTTTTT	CASSLGQGASFGELFF
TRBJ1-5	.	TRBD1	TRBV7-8	TGTGCCAGCTCAGGGGGAAGGAATCAGCCCCAGCATTTT	CASSGGRNQPQHF
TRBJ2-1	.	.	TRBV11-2	TGTGCCAGCAGCTTAGGGGTCTCTCCGTCTGCGGATGAGCAGTTCTTC	CASSLGVSPSADEQFF
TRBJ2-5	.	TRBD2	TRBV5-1	TGCGCCAGCAGCTCCATGAGCGGGACTAGCGGGGGGGTTGTAGAGACCCAGTACTTC	CASSSMSGTSGGVVETQYF
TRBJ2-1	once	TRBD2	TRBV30	TGTGCCTGGAGTAGTGAGCGGGAGACCTACAATGAGCAGTTCTTC	CAWSSERETYNEQFF
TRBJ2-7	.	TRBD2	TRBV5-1	TGCGCCAGCAGCTTGGTGGCTAGCGGGAGATACGAGCAGTACTTC	CASSLVASGRYEQYF
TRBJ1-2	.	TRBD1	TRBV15	TGTGCCACCAGCAGAGACCAGGGGGCCTATGGCTACACCTTC	CATSRDQGAYGYTF
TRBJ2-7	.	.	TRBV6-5	TGTGCCAGCAGTGATGGAATCTCTTTTGTAGGCGAGTACTTC	CASSDGISFVGEYF
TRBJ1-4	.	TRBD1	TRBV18	TGTGCCAGCTCAGCGCTGCCGGGACAGGGAAACGAAAAACTGTTTTTT	CASSALPGQGNEKLFF
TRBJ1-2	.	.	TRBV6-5	TGTGCCAGCAGGGCTGACGGAGTTCCCTATGGCTACACCTTC	CASRADGVPYGYTF
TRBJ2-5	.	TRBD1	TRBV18	TGTGCCAGCTCACCGTGGGACAGGGAAGGAGAGACCCAGTACTTC	CASSPWDREGETQYF
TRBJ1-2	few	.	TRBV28	TGTGCCAGCAGCTCACAAGACACTACACGCTATGGCTACACCTTC	CASSSQDTTRYGYTF
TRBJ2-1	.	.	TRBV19	TGTGCCAGTAGTATGAGGTACAATGAGCAGTTCTTC	CASSMRYNEQFF
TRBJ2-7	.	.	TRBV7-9	TGTGCCAGCAGCCTTTTGACTGCTGGGGCCGTCAACGAGCAGTACTTC	CASSLLTAGAVNEQYF
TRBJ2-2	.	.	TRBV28	TGTGCCAGCAGTACGGGACGGAAGAACACCGGGGAGCTGTTTTTT	CASSTGRKNTGELFF
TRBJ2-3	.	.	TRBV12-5	TGTGCTAGTGGTTTGGGGGACGAGGCCACAGATACGCAGTATTTT	CASGLGDEATDTQYF